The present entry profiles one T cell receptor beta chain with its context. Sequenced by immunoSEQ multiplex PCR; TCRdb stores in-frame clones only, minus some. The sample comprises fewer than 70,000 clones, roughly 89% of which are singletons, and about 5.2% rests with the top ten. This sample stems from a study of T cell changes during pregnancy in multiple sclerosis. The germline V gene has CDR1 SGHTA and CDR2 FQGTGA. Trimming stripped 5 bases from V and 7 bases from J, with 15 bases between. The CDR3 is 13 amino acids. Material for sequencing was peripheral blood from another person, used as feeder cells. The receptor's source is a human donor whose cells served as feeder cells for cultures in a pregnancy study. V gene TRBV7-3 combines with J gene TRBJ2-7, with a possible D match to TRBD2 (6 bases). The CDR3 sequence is CASSPAGGWEQYF. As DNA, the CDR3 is TGTGCCAGCAGCCCCGCCGGGGGATGGGAGCAGTACTTC.